A single sample is the source of the 16 T cell receptor beta chains below, sequenced in a study of regulatory T cells in long-lasting Graves disease. Time point here: newly diagnosed GD, antithyroid drugs for less than 3 months. The TCR library was prepared using RNA isolated from PBMCs. Libraries of TCR beta came from iRepertoire HTBI primers plus Arm-PCR of CDR3 regions. Using its own MiXCR run on the multiplex PCR reads, TCRdb lists one record per CDR3 protein. The table records just over 600,000 distinct CDR3 sequences, approximately 15% of them present only once. This sample was shared with a second study, whose subject was T cells in Graves' hyperthyroidism and ophthalmopathy.

Sequences were derived from peripheral blood mononuclear cells (PBMCs), sampled at new diagnosis, from a patient treated with antithyroid drugs. The origin of the receptors is a woman aged 25 to 39 with Graves disease.

This clonotype has at least ten counts. J is TRBJ1-4 and V is TRBV12-3 or TRBV12-4; D is possibly TRBD1 (6 bases). Trimming stripped 9 bases from V and 4 bases from J, with 9 bases between. The CDR3 extends over 12 amino acids. The CDR3: CASRDNNEKLFF. CDR3 bases: TGTGCCAGTCGGGACAATAATGAAAAACTGTTTTTT.

This clonotype has just a few counts. V and J are TRBV10-3 and TRBJ1-4; D possibly corresponds to TRBD1 (5 bases). CDR1 and CDR2 (germline): ENHRY, SYGVKD. The CDR3 loop spans 13 amino acids. Trimming took 8 bases from V and 7 from J, leaving 14 bases between them. Here the CDR3 reads CAISRGTSEKLFF. The CDR3 nucleotides read TGTGCCATCTCAAGGGGTACCAGTGAAAAACTGTTTTTT.

This clonotype was observed at least ten times. CDR3 region: CASSYGGGIKDEQYF. CDR3 nucleotide sequence: TGTGCCAGCAGCTACGGGGGTGGGATTAAAGACGAGCAGTACTTC. The chain uses TRBV7-9 and TRBJ2-7; D might be TRBD2 (6 bases). V lost 4 bases, J lost 5 bases, and 18 bases lay in between. CDR3 length equals 15 residues. Germline V gene lookup returns CDR1 SEHNR and CDR2 FQNEAQ (reference sequence).

The sample holds many counts of this clonotype. The chain combines TRBV20-1 with TRBJ2-5; tentatively, D is TRBD1 or TRBD2 (5 bases each). The CDR3 consists of 13 residues. The V gene lost 5 bases and the J gene lost 5 bases, with 15 bases spanning the gap. Germline V gives CDR1 DFQATT, CDR2 SNEGSKA (reference sequence). CDR3 in DNA: TGCAGTGCTTGGGGGTCAGGGCGCGAGACCCAGTACTTC. Protein: CSAWGSGRETQYF.

V usage is TRBV2 and J usage is TRBJ2-2, with 8 nucleotides matching TRBD1. Trimming took 5 bases from V and 7 from J; bases not matched to a gene: 9. The CDR3 length is 15 residues. Looked up from germline, CDR1 is SNHLY and CDR2 is FYNNEI. This CDR3 is CASSLTGVGGGELFF. In DNA form, the CDR3 reads TGTGCCAGCAGTCTGACAGGGGTCGGTGGCGGGGAGCTGTTTTTT.

This clonotype was detected only a few times. This rearrangement joins TRBV3-1 to TRBJ2-7; 12 positions match TRBD2. CDR1 and CDR2 from the germline V gene are LGHDT and YNNKEL (reference sequence). Trimming took 3 bases from V and 1 from J; bases not matched to a gene: 4. This CDR3 is 16 amino acids long. The DNA of the CDR3 is TGTGCCAGCAGCCATTTGACTAGCGGGAGTTCCTACGAGCAGTACTTC. This gives the protein CASSHLTSGSSYEQYF.

This clonotype was recorded many times. The rearrangement links TRBV27 to TRBJ2-1; 7 bases are a match to TRBD2. The CDR3 is 15 amino acids. V lost 7 bases, J lost 0 bases, and 6 bases stayed unmatched. Germline CDR1 MNHEY, CDR2 SMNVEV (reference sequence). The CDR3 DNA follows: TGTGCCAGCAATAGCGGGTCTTCCTCCTACAATGAGCAGTTCTTC. Translation gives CASNSGSSSYNEQFF.

This clonotype appeared many times. The junction departs from germline at one end; a sequencing error may be responsible. DNA for the CDR3: TGTGCCAGCAGCGCACGAGCTCGCGGACCGAACTCTGAAGCTTTCTTT. As protein: CASSARARGPNSEAFF. This rearrangement joins TRBV28 to TRBJ1-1; D is undetermined. The CDR3 contains 16 residues. CDR1 MDHEN and CDR2 SYDVKM come from the germline V gene. The whole variable domain, remainder taken from reference TRBV28 and TRBJ1-1, is DVKVTQSSRYLVKRTGEKVFLECVQDMDHENMFWYRQDPGLGLRLIYFSYDVKMKEKGDIPEGYSVSREKKERFSLILESASTNQTSMYLCASSARARGPNSEAFFGQGTRLTVV.

In this sample, this clonotype turned up a few times. This chain joins TRBV20-1 and TRBJ2-7; 8 bases align to TRBD2. V shed 1 base and J 5 bases; nucleotides not matched to a gene: 10. The CDR3 sequence is 15 residues long. The germline CDR1 and CDR2 sequences are DFQATT and SNEGSKA (reference sequence). CDR3 sequence (DNA): TGCAGTGCTAGAGTCGACCGAGAGGGACTAGACGAGCAGTACTTC. Residues: CSARVDREGLDEQYF.

The chain employs TRBV18 and TRBJ2-2, with 12 positions matching TRBD2. From germline, CDR1 is KGHSH and CDR2 LQKENI. V trimming: 2 bases; J trimming: 5 bases; junction bases outside the gene matches: 3. The CDR3 runs to 16 residues. The CDR3 protein is CASSPGLAGNTGELFF. The CDR3 nucleotides read TGTGCCAGCTCACCAGGACTAGCGGGAAATACCGGGGAGCTGTTTTTT.

This rearrangement joins TRBV2 to TRBJ2-5, with a possible D match to TRBD2 (5 bases). Trimming left V 3 bases short and J 9 bases short, with 17 bases between. This CDR3 comprises 14 residues. Germline V gene lookup returns CDR1 SNHLY and CDR2 FYNNEI. The CDR3 region is CASSEQLLAGAQYF. CDR3 sequence (DNA): TGTGCCAGCAGTGAGCAACTGTTGGCCGGGGCCCAGTACTTC.

This clonotype has only a few counts. The chain couples TRBV3-1 to TRBJ2-7; D remains unclear. This CDR3 has 15 amino acids. Germline V gives CDR1 LGHDT, CDR2 YNNKEL (reference sequence). The V end lost 0 bases, the J end lost 1 base, and 10 bases lay between the germline ends. The CDR3 sequence is CASSQDRRPSYEQYF. The CDR3 coding sequence is TGTGCCAGCAGCCAAGATCGGCGTCCTTCCTACGAGCAGTACTTC.

This clonotype was detected a few times. V usage is TRBV18 and J usage is TRBJ1-5; 7 bases match TRBD1. V lost 3 bases and J lost 6; bases outside the gene matches: 5. Per germline, CDR1 KGHSH and CDR2 LQKENI. The CDR3 contains 14 residues. The CDR3: CASSPTGSGQPQHF. The CDR3 nucleotides read TGTGCCAGCTCACCGACAGGGAGCGGTCAGCCCCAGCATTTT.

This clonotype was observed a few times. The chain uses TRBV12-3 or TRBV12-4 and TRBJ2-1; tentative D call: TRBD2 (6 bases). CDR3 length equals 18 residues. V shed 5 bases and J shed 0 bases, with 20 bases lying between them. DNA of the CDR3: TGTGCCAGCAGTCTTGGGGGTTTGGGGAGGAGCTCCTACAATGAGCAGTTCTTC. It specifies CASSLGGLGRSSYNEQFF.

In this sample, this clonotype turned up many times. This chain connects TRBV19 to TRBJ1-5, with 10 positions matching TRBD1. CDR3 length: 15 amino acids. Germline CDR1 reads LNHDA; CDR2 reads SQIVND (reference sequence). The trim removed 9 bases at V and 2 bases at J, leaving 7 bases unmatched. The CDR3 is CASRSGTGGNQPQHF. The DNA of the CDR3 is TGTGCCAGCAGGTCCGGGACAGGGGGCAATCAGCCCCAGCATTTT.

This clonotype was detected only a few times. The chain carries TRBV28 and TRBJ2-2; 14 bases line up with TRBD2. The CDR3 loop spans 15 amino acids. Trimming cost V 6 bases and J 8 bases; bases outside gene matches: 5. Germline V lookup: CDR1 MDHEN, CDR2 SYDVKM. DNA for the CDR3: TGTGCCAGCAGGGGACTAGCGGGAGAATTGGGGGAGCTGTTTTTT. This gives the protein CASRGLAGELGELFF.